These 28 T cell receptor beta chains share one sample of origin, sequenced in a study of glioma-infiltrating T cells after dendritic cell vaccination. The repertoire was sequenced with immunoSEQ multiplex PCR; TCRdb's copy has only in-frame clones and lacks some. The sample shows around 100,000 clones, around 81% of them seen only once. The sample consisted of blood, taken before dendritic cell vaccination. These receptors all come from a human donor with glioblastoma.

This chain links TRBV7-2 with TRBJ2-3; D might be TRBD2 (7 bases). The V gene lost 6 bases and the J gene lost 4 bases, with 11 bases spanning the gap. Germline V CDR1 and CDR2: SGHTA, FQGNSA. The CDR3 consists of 13 residues. In nucleotides, the CDR3 is TGTGCCAGCAGACGCGGGGGCCCAGATACGCAGTATTTT. Amino acids: CASRRGGPDTQYF.

J is TRBJ2-7 and V is TRBV25-1; D remains unclear. Germline CDR1 MGHDK, CDR2 SYGVNS. Trimming pared 1 base from V and 3 bases from J, leaving 16 bases between. CDR3 length equals 16 residues. CDR3 nucleotide sequence: TGTGCCAGCAGTGAATTGGCTGGAGTGGATGACTACGAGCAGTACTTC. It specifies CASSELAGVDDYEQYF.

V is TRBV6-1 and J is TRBJ2-1, with a tentative D call TRBD2 (5 bases). Trimming pared 5 bases from V and 4 bases from J, leaving 6 bases between. The length of the CDR3 is 12 residues. Looked up from germline, CDR1 is MNHNS and CDR2 is SASEGT. CDR3 sequence (DNA): TGTGCCAGCAGTCCGGGATACAATGAGCAGTTCTTC. Protein product: CASSPGYNEQFF.

In regard to this clone: Other nucleotide sequences in the sample specify the same CDR3. The rearrangement uses TRBV5-1 and TRBJ1-1, with D tentatively TRBD1 (5 bases). The CDR3 loop spans 12 amino acids. V lost 0 bases and J lost 6, with 6 bases in between. Germline V CDR1 and CDR2: SGHRS, YFSETQ. The CDR3 DNA reads as TGCGCCAGCAGCTTGGGACAGTCTGAAGCTTTCTTT. This sequence encodes CASSLGQSEAFF.

For this clone: Mismatch with germline at one junction end may stem from a read error. The V gene is TRBV20-1, the J gene TRBJ2-7, with 8 bases fitting TRBD2. The CDR3 loop spans 11 amino acids. The germline gives CDR1 DFQATT, CDR2 SNEGSKA (reference sequence). The CDR3: CNWVAGWGWDF. CDR3 coding DNA: TGCAACTGGGTAGCGGGGTGGGGCTGGGACTTC.

A single count supports this clone. This sequence joins TRBV11-2 and TRBJ2-3, with TRBD1 matching 8 bases. V dropped 2 bases and J dropped 5; count of bases not matched to a gene: 6. This CDR3 is 15 amino acids long. Germline CDR1 and CDR2: SGHAT and FQNNGV. The CDR3 protein is CASSLYQGAVDTQYF. Written as DNA, the CDR3 is TGTGCCAGCAGCTTATATCAGGGGGCCGTAGATACGCAGTATTTT.

This clone was counted a few times. V and J are TRBV10-2 and TRBJ1-2; no firm D call. The ends were cut back, 2 bases at V and 6 bases at J, with 10 bases in the middle. Germline V CDR1 and CDR2: WSHSY, SAAADI. The CDR3 spans 13 residues. Here the CDR3 reads CASSEAEIDGYTF. For the CDR3, the DNA is TGCGCCAGCAGTGAGGCGGAAATCGATGGCTACACCTTC.

V usage is TRBV7-2 and J usage is TRBJ2-3; D is uncertain. The CDR3 is made up of 15 amino acids. V was trimmed by 0 bases and J by 7 bases, leaving 14 bases between them. The germline V gene has CDR1 SGHTA and CDR2 FQGNSA. This chain's CDR3 is CASSLASASTNTQYF. The CDR3 DNA reads as TGTGCCAGCAGCTTAGCGTCCGCGAGCACGAATACGCAGTATTTT.

The chain carries TRBV30 and TRBJ1-1, with D unclear. Trimming shortened V by 4 bases and J by 8 bases, and 11 bases separated the two germline ends. The CDR3 totals 11 residues. Germline assignment: CDR1 GTSNPN and CDR2 SVGIG (reference sequence). The CDR3 DNA reads as TGTGCCTGGACAGAGGAATCCGAAGCTTTCTTT. This sequence encodes CAWTEESEAFF.

The chain uses TRBV27 and TRBJ2-7; weak D call: TRBD2 (5 bases). This CDR3 spans 14 amino acids. The germline V gene encodes CDR1 MNHEY and CDR2 SMNVEV (reference sequence). Trimming took 2 bases from V and 1 from J, leaving 9 bases between them. The CDR3 coding sequence is TGTGCCAGCAGTTTAATGGGAGCATCCTACGAGCAGTACTTC. Its translation: CASSLMGASYEQYF.

The rearrangement uses TRBV11-1 and TRBJ2-2, with D perhaps TRBD1 (6 bases). The V gene's germline CDR1 is SGHAT and CDR2 FQDESV (reference sequence). The CDR3 spans 15 residues. V was trimmed by 3 bases and J by 7 bases, leaving 15 bases between them. The CDR3 region is CASSLNPGVGGELFF. DNA for the CDR3: TGTGCCAGCAGCTTGAATCCAGGGGTGGGCGGGGAGCTGTTTTTT.

The chain has TRBV12-5 and TRBJ1-6, with unresolved D. The CDR3 consists of 14 residues. Trimming cost V 1 base and J 9 bases, with 10 bases left between them. Germline values: CDR1 LGHNT, CDR2 FRNRAP. The CDR3 loop is CASGLASEFSPLHF. In DNA, the CDR3 is TGTGCTAGTGGTTTGGCGTCAGAATTTTCACCCCTCCACTTT.

The V call is TRBV18, the J call TRBJ1-3, with unresolved D. Between the trimmed V and J ends, which lost 2 bases and 0 bases, there was a span of 17 bases. The CDR3 is made up of 18 amino acids. The germline CDR1 and CDR2 sequences are KGHSH and LQKENI. The CDR3 loop is CASSPINSGVHSGNTIYF. The CDR3 coding sequence is TGTGCCAGCTCACCAATTAATAGTGGAGTACACTCTGGAAACACCATATATTTT.

As for this clone: The sample carries other DNA sequences with the same CDR3. The chain couples TRBV5-1 to TRBJ1-1, with D maybe TRBD1 (6 bases). This CDR3 region has 13 residues. The V gene's germline CDR1 is SGHRS and CDR2 YFSETQ. Trimming removed 4 bases from V and 4 bases from J, with 11 bases in between. The CDR3 sequence: CASSLRGGTEAFF. CDR3 sequence (DNA): TGCGCCAGCAGCCTACGAGGGGGCACTGAAGCTTTCTTT. Together with reference TRBV5-1 and TRBJ1-1, the CDR3 gives the full variable domain: KAGVTQTPRYLIKTRGQQVTLSCSPISGHRSVSWYQQTPGQGLQFLFEYFSETQRNKGNFPGRFSGRQFSNSRSEMNVSTLELGDSALYLCASSLRGGTEAFFGQGTRLTVV.

The chain couples TRBV5-1 to TRBJ2-3; D is undetermined. The CDR3 extends over 13 amino acids. The V and J ends lost 4 bases and 4 bases respectively, with 10 bases between them. Germline V gene lookup returns CDR1 SGHRS and CDR2 YFSETQ. In DNA form, the CDR3 reads TGCGCCAGCAGCCCCTCCGACTCAGATACGCAGTATTTT. It translates to CASSPSDSDTQYF.

This clone appeared a single time. This chain uses TRBV7-9 with TRBJ1-6; 7 bases are a match to TRBD1. Unmatched junction bases numbered 7, after V lost 5 bases and J lost 6 bases. This CDR3 has 15 amino acids. The V gene's germline CDR1 is SEHNR and CDR2 FQNEAQ (reference sequence). CDR3 in DNA: TGTGCCAGCAGCACAGGGGAATGGGGTAATTCACCCCTCCACTTT. Translating it yields CASSTGEWGNSPLHF.

This clone was seen more than once but under ten times. This chain links TRBV21-1 with TRBJ1-5; the table's D call TRBD1 went unverified against the DNA. TRBV21-1 is assigned pseudogene status. This CDR3 region has 16 residues. In DNA, the CDR3 is TGTGCCAGCAGCAAAGCGGGGGCCAGGGGGCATCGGCCCCAGCATTTT. Translated: CASSKAGARGHRPQHF.

The rearrangement uses TRBV13 and TRBJ2-3; a possible D gene is TRBD1 (5 bases). V was cut by 1 base and J by 8 bases, with 7 bases left in between. CDR3 length: 12 residues. Germline CDR1 and CDR2: PRHDT and FYEKMQ (reference sequence). CDR3 amino acids: CASSLEGFTQYF. The CDR3 DNA sequence: TGTGCCAGCAGCTTAGAGGGGTTTACGCAGTATTTT.

The chain combines TRBV11-2 with TRBJ1-2; maybe TRBD1 (6 bases). V was cut by 3 bases and J by 5 bases, with 16 bases left in between. This CDR3 has 15 amino acids. The germline V gene has CDR1 SGHAT and CDR2 FQNNGV. The CDR3 bases are TGTGCCAGCAGCTTGGATCGTGGGGGCGGATATGGCTACACCTTC. This sequence encodes CASSLDRGGGYGYTF. The full variable domain, with the rest looked up from reference TRBV11-2 and TRBJ1-2, is EAGVAQSPRYKIIEKRQSVAFWCNPISGHATLYWYQQILGQGPKLLIQFQNNGVVDDSQLPKDRFSAERLKGVDSTLKIQPAKLEDSAVYLCASSLDRGGGYGYTFGSGTRLTVV.

The J gene is TRBJ1-2, the V gene TRBV29-1, with 10 bases fitting TRBD1. Germline CDR1 reads SQVTM; CDR2 reads ANQGSEA. The trim removed 1 base at V and 3 bases at J, leaving 2 bases unmatched. The CDR3 sequence is 14 residues long. CDR3 loop: CSVEGGTGDYGYTF. In DNA, the CDR3 is TGCAGCGTTGAAGGCGGGACAGGGGACTATGGCTACACCTTC.

V usage is TRBV10-1 and J usage is TRBJ1-1; 8 bases fit TRBD1. J was trimmed by 11 bases and V by 0 bases; bases with no gene match: 5. CDR3 length: 13 amino acids. Looked up from germline, CDR1 is WNHNN and CDR2 is SYGVQD (reference sequence). The CDR3 DNA sequence: TGCGCCAGCAGTGAGTCCGGACAGGGTCGGGCTTTCTTT. Its protein is CASSESGQGRAFF.

The chain is built from TRBV7-3 and TRBJ1-1; 7 bases match TRBD1. CDR1 is SGHTA, CDR2 FQGTGA, per germline. This CDR3 comprises 14 residues. The V segment lost 5 bases and the J segment 8 bases; nucleotides outside the gene matches: 11. CDR3 nucleotide sequence: TGTGCCAGCAGCCGGACAGGTGGAGAGGTGGAAGCTTTCTTT. Amino acid sequence: CASSRTGGEVEAFF.

In DNA form, the CDR3 reads TGTGCCAGCAGCTCCGACAGTACTAATGAAAAACTGTTTTTT. Translation: CASSSDSTNEKLFF. The chain carries TRBV11-2 and TRBJ1-4; D might be TRBD1 (5 bases). V was cut by 4 bases and J by 2 bases, with 8 bases left in between. CDR1 is SGHAT and CDR2 is FQNNGV in the germline V gene. The CDR3 contains 14 residues. Full variable domain (outside the CDR3, taken from reference TRBV11-2 and TRBJ1-4): EAGVAQSPRYKIIEKRQSVAFWCNPISGHATLYWYQQILGQGPKLLIQFQNNGVVDDSQLPKDRFSAERLKGVDSTLKIQPAKLEDSAVYLCASSSDSTNEKLFFGSGTQLSVL.

The gene calls are TRBV7-2 and TRBJ1-1; perhaps TRBD1 as D (6 bases). V was trimmed by 5 bases and J by 1 base, leaving 11 bases between them. The CDR3 runs to 14 residues. Germline V gene sequence: CDR1 SGHTA, CDR2 FQGNSA. CDR3 amino acids: CASSTQGENTEAFF. The CDR3 DNA follows: TGTGCCAGCAGCACACAGGGCGAGAACACTGAAGCTTTCTTT.

This clone was observed a few times. V is TRBV21-1 and J is TRBJ1-2. TRBV21-1 is a pseudogene locus. This CDR3 is built from 13 residues. The CDR3 protein is CASSNSETYGYTF. CDR3 DNA sequence: TGTGCCAGCAGCAATTCGGAGACTTATGGCTACACCTTC.

This clone was seen only a few times. The V call is TRBV19, the J call TRBJ1-3; perhaps TRBD1 as D (5 bases). The germline V gene has CDR1 LNHDA and CDR2 SQIVND (reference sequence). The length of the CDR3 is 15 residues. Deletions cut 7 bases from V and 0 bases from J, with 13 bases between. The CDR3 DNA is TGTGCCAGTACCATACGCGGGACCTCTGGAAACACCATATATTTT. Protein sequence: CASTIRGTSGNTIYF.

The chain couples TRBV11-3 to TRBJ2-3; a weak D match, TRBD2 (7 bases). The CDR3 has 15 amino acids. V lost 4 bases, J lost 0 bases, and 11 bases lay in between. Per the germline V gene, CDR1 is SGHNT and CDR2 is YENEEA. The CDR3 bases are TGTGCCAGCAGCTGGGCGGGGGCTAGCACAGATACGCAGTATTTT. It translates to CASSWAGASTDTQYF.

J is TRBJ1-3 and V is TRBV19; D remains unclear. Per the germline V gene, CDR1 is LNHDA and CDR2 is SQIVND (reference sequence). V lost 3 bases and J 0 bases, leaving 6 bases between the germline ends. CDR3 length: 14 amino acids. The CDR3 sequence: CASSISISGNTIYF. The CDR3 DNA is TGTGCCAGTAGTATTAGCATCTCTGGAAACACCATATATTTT.